The T cell receptor beta chain under discussion was sequenced for a study of OX40 agonist ivuxolimab in advanced cancers. About the investigation overall: The costimulatory receptor OX40 (CD134) was targeted by ivuxolimab, a fully human IgG2 agonistic monoclonal antibody. Among the approximately 50 dose-escalation patients, about 20 had hepatocellular carcinoma, 15 or so melanoma, 9 renal cell carcinoma and 9 head and neck cancer. Peripheral TCRbeta sequencing aimed to test whether ivuxolimab altered TCR sequence diversity and caused clonal T-cell expansion. Patients were allowed to have had prior anti-PD-1, anti-PD-L1 or anti-CTLA-4 therapy, and less than 45% of the dose-escalation patients had previously received checkpoint inhibitors. The paper describes the monotherapy dose-escalation part (N ≈ 52 patients) of the phase I trial of ivuxolimab. The dose-escalation cohort was roughly 87% male with a mean age of around 62 years, ranging from roughly 23 to 90. Intravenous ivuxolimab was administered to patients every 2 weeks at six dose levels: 0.01, 0.1, 0.3, 1.5, 3 and 10 mg/kg. Partial responses were achieved by three dose-escalation patients, of whom one had hepatocellular carcinoma and two had cutaneous melanoma.

Genomic DNA was isolated from the sorted cells so that the TCRbeta CDR3 region could be sequenced. The immunoSEQ Assay was used to sequence the TCRbeta CDR3 regions. Sourced from immuneACCESS, this table was stored by TCRdb with only in-frame sequences that have V and J called. A share of the clones is absent; for the studies checked, an unresolved V gene accounts for under half, and the remainder has no known explanation. Here the sample has tens of thousands of clones; around nine tenths occur a single time. Roughly 0.75% of the sample is taken by the ten largest. Beyond this particular receptor, the publication reports: In the 0.1-3.0 mg/kg groups, partial responders had among the lowest normalized peripheral clonal expansion, particularly in CD8+ T cells. At doses from 0.1 to 3.0 mg/kg, clonal expansion was seen in both CD4+ and CD8+ blood T cells between baseline and week 6. Low levels of normalized T-cell clonal expansion were also seen in some patients who did not respond. After ivuxolimab, more expanded clones were found on average in CD8+ T cells than in CD4+ T cells. The antigen specificity of the peripheral T cells that underwent clonal expansion was not determined.

The trial excluded patients who had a history of autoimmune disease or were on systemic immunosuppression. Peripheral blood for TCR sequencing was collected from all dose cohorts at baseline, on cycle 4 day 1, and on cycle 7 day 1. The samples were taken from a phase I, first-in-human, multicenter, open-label dose-escalation trial of ivuxolimab. Adults with locally advanced or metastatic melanoma, renal cell, hepatocellular, or head and neck squamous cell carcinoma were enrolled in the trial. Before TCR sequencing, CD4+ T cells and CD8+ T cells from peripheral blood were sorted into separate populations. A word on this clone: Its antigen is not yet known. Base-call qualities are not available, and no considerably larger clone is one nucleotide away. Other nucleotide sequences in the sample specify the same CDR3.

Spanning cysteine to phenylalanine, the CDR3 consists of 12 amino acids. Just CDR3 DNA is preserved here, 36 bases in frame from base 1. V is reduced by 0 bases and J by 5 bases, leaving a spacing of 7 bases between them. As encoded in the germline V gene (reference sequence), CDR1 is GTSNPN while CDR2 is SVGIG. The material was CD4+ or CD8+ T cells sorted from blood, obtained in a trial of the OX40 agonist ivuxolimab. This receptor was identified in an adult with an advanced solid tumor such as melanoma, head and neck, liver or kidney cancer. The receptor chain draws on TRBV30 and TRBJ2-5; the D gene could be TRBD1 or TRBD2, each one agreeing over 6 bases. This receptor carries the CDR3 CAWSVGGETQYF. The DNA reads as follows: TGTGCCTGGAGTGTAGGGGGGGAGACCCAGTACTTC.